The 21 T cell receptor beta chains below were found in one sample sequenced in a study of T-cell memory formation after mild COVID-19. TCRdb re-analysed the 5' RACE reads in MiXCR, keeping a single row per CDR3 protein. In the table there are 350,000 to 500,000 distinct CDR3 sequences, 15% to 25% of which are singletons. Sequencing input: PBMCs or a T cell subset sorted from them (not recorded which). These receptors were obtained from an adult woman who had mild COVID-19 (a few samples of this study predate the infection). Cell type and time point are not known.

V and J are TRBV11-2 and TRBJ1-2; 11 nucleotides match TRBD1. Germline CDR1 and CDR2: SGHAT and FQNNGV. The J segment lost 7 bases and the V segment lost 4 bases, leaving 8 bases of the junction unmatched. The CDR3 totals 15 residues. The CDR3 here is CASSSRTGGVGGYTF. In DNA, the CDR3 is TGTGCCAGCAGCTCAAGGACAGGGGGCGTCGGTGGCTACACCTTC. The complete variable domain, with remaining parts taken from reference TRBV11-2 and TRBJ1-2, reads EAGVAQSPRYKIIEKRQSVAFWCNPISGHATLYWYQQILGQGPKLLIQFQNNGVVDDSQLPKDRFSAERLKGVDSTLKIQPAKLEDSAVYLCASSSRTGGVGGYTFGSGTRLTVV.

The CDR3 is CASRFDRANYGYTF. The CDR3 nucleotides read TGTGCCAGCCGATTCGACAGGGCGAACTATGGCTACACCTTC. The chain recombines TRBV2 with TRBJ1-2; 7 positions match TRBD1. Germline V lookup: CDR1 SNHLY, CDR2 FYNNEI. V was pared by 8 bases and J by 2 bases, with 8 bases of the junction left unmatched. The CDR3 contains 14 residues.

A few counts support this clonotype. The chain has TRBV7-2 and TRBJ2-3, with D possibly matching TRBD2 (6 bases). Germline values: CDR1 SGHTA, CDR2 FQGNSA. Trimming took off 4 bases at V and 1 base at J, with 9 bases between the two ends. This CDR3 contains 14 residues. The CDR3 bases are TGTGCCAGCAGCTGGACGGGAGGCACAGATACGCAGTATTTT. The encoded protein is CASSWTGGTDTQYF. The whole variable domain, remainder taken from reference TRBV7-2 and TRBJ2-3, is GAGVSQSPSNKVTEKGKDVELRCDPISGHTALYWYRQSLGQGLEFLIYFQGNSAPDKSGLPSDRFSAERTGGSVSTLTIQRTQQEDSAVYLCASSWTGGTDTQYFGPGTRLTVL.

The chain carries TRBV7-9 and TRBJ1-1, with D unclear. CDR1 SEHNR and CDR2 FQNEAQ come from the germline V gene (reference sequence). The V and J ends lost 1 base and 5 bases respectively, with 8 bases between them. The CDR3 extends over 13 amino acids. As DNA, the CDR3 is TGTGCCAGCAGCTTAGAGGAATGGACTGAAGCTTTCTTT. Its protein product is CASSLEEWTEAFF.

This clonotype came up a few times. For the CDR3, the DNA is TGCAGTGCTCCGCAGTACTCCAAAAACATTCAGTACTTC. Its protein product is CSAPQYSKNIQYF. This chain joins TRBV20-1 and TRBJ2-4; D is unclear. V was clipped by 5 bases and J by 2 bases, with 10 bases between them. Germline lookup yields CDR1 DFQATT and CDR2 SNEGSKA (reference sequence). This CDR3 spans 13 amino acids.

The chain has TRBV4-1 and TRBJ1-5; D not certain. The germline V gene has CDR1 MGHRA and CDR2 YSYEKL. V was trimmed by 4 bases and J by 4 bases, leaving 8 bases between them. This CDR3 spans 13 amino acids. The CDR3 sequence: CASSRAANQPQHF. CDR3 sequence (DNA): TGCGCCAGCAGCCGGGCAGCGAATCAGCCCCAGCATTTT.

This clonotype occurred many times. This chain connects TRBV5-1 to TRBJ2-6; 16 bases align to TRBD2. The germline gives CDR1 SGHRS, CDR2 YFSETQ. This CDR3 comprises 21 residues. V trimming: 4 bases; J trimming: 2 bases; junction bases outside the gene matches: 12. CDR3 DNA: TGCGCCAGCAGCCCACGCGGGACTAGCGGGAGGGCTCTTACTGGGGCCAACGTCCTGACTTTC. The encoded protein is CASSPRGTSGRALTGANVLTF.

V gene TRBV29-1 combines with J gene TRBJ2-1; D is undetermined. Germline CDR1 and CDR2: SQVTM and ANQGSEA. CDR3 length: 16 residues. The ends were cut back, 1 base at V and 0 bases at J, with 13 bases in the middle. The DNA for the CDR3 is TGCAGCGTTGAAGTAGAAAGCTTTAGCTCCTACAATGAGCAGTTCTTC. Encoded protein: CSVEVESFSSYNEQFF.

This clonotype was detected a few times. V gene TRBV20-1 combines with J gene TRBJ2-3; 8 bases fit TRBD1. Unmatched junction bases numbered 8, after V lost 5 bases and J lost 4 bases. Germline V lookup: CDR1 DFQATT, CDR2 SNEGSKA (reference sequence). The CDR3 extends over 14 amino acids. The CDR3 DNA reads as TGCAGTGCTCCTGGGACAGGCGGGGCAGATACGCAGTATTTT. The encoded protein is CSAPGTGGADTQYF.

In this sample, this clonotype turned up a few times. The CDR3, as DNA: TGCAGTGCTAGCGATGGGCGGGACGGAGGGGAGCTGTTTTTT. This translates into CSASDGRDGGELFF. The rearrangement links TRBV20-1 to TRBJ2-2; D is possibly TRBD2 (6 bases). Germline CDR1 and CDR2: DFQATT and SNEGSKA (reference sequence). Trimming removed 3 bases from V and 8 bases from J, with 16 bases in between. This CDR3 contains 14 residues.

The chain couples TRBV12-5 to TRBJ2-7, with 11 bases matching TRBD2. This CDR3 comprises 15 residues. Unmatched junction bases numbered 3, after V lost 2 bases and J lost 3 bases. Germline V CDR1 and CDR2: LGHNT, FRNRAP. The CDR3 sequence: CASGLPLAGDYEQYF. CDR3 DNA: TGTGCTAGTGGTTTGCCACTAGCGGGAGACTACGAGCAGTACTTC. The entire variable domain, with the rest obtained from reference TRBV12-5 and TRBJ2-7, is as follows: DARVTQTPRHKVTEMGQEVTMRCQPILGHNTVFWYRQTMMQGLELLAYFRNRAPLDDSGMPKDRFSAEMPDATLATLKIQPSEPRDSAVYFCASGLPLAGDYEQYFGPGTRLTVT.

The chain carries TRBV7-2 and TRBJ2-1; D is uncertain. In germline, CDR1 is SGHTA, CDR2 FQGNSA. V lost 2 bases to trimming and J lost 9 bases, with 8 bases between them. The length of the CDR3 is 12 residues. CDR3 nucleotides: TGTGCCAGCAGCTTATGGTTGGCTGAGCAGTTCTTC. Its protein product is CASSLWLAEQFF.

Only a few counts were recorded for this clonotype. The chain recombines TRBV5-6 with TRBJ1-1; D gene unclear. Trimming took off 1 base at V and 2 bases at J, with 15 bases between the two ends. The CDR3 is made up of 16 amino acids. Germline values: CDR1 SGHDT, CDR2 YYEEEE. In DNA, the CDR3 is TGTGCCAGCAGCTTGTCTGGATCTCCCCTTAACACTGAAGCTTTCTTT. Protein product: CASSLSGSPLNTEAFF.

This clonotype showed up many times. The chain couples TRBV11-3 to TRBJ2-1; 11 nucleotides align to TRBD2. There are 16 residues in the CDR3. V shed 5 bases, J shed 3 bases, and the junction held 6 bases outside the gene matches. The germline V gene has CDR1 SGHNT and CDR2 YENEEA. The DNA of the CDR3 is TGTGCCAGCAGCCCCGGACTAGCGGGTAGCTACAATGAGCAGTTCTTC. It specifies CASSPGLAGSYNEQFF.

The V and J genes are TRBV9 and TRBJ1-2; D not certain. Germline V CDR1 and CDR2: SGDLS, YYNGEE. The CDR3 loop spans 13 amino acids. Trimming stripped 4 bases from V and 4 bases from J, with 11 bases between. The CDR3 reads CASSSPPLYGYTF. The CDR3 DNA follows: TGTGCCAGCAGCTCGCCCCCTCTCTATGGCTACACCTTC.

This chain connects TRBV7-7 to TRBJ2-5; maybe TRBD1 (5 bases). Trimming pared 5 bases from V and 5 bases from J, leaving 12 bases between. From germline, CDR1 is SSHAT and CDR2 FNYEAQ (reference sequence). The CDR3 contains 13 residues. CDR3 DNA sequence: TGTGCCAGCAGCCTGTTGGGGCAGGAGACCCAGTACTTC. Translating gives CASSLLGQETQYF. The full variable domain, its missing parts supplied by reference TRBV7-7 and TRBJ2-5, is GAGVSQSPRYKVTKRGQDVTLRCDPISSHATLYWYQQALGQGPEFLTYFNYEAQPDKSGLPSDRFSAERPEGSISTLTIQRTEQRDSAMYRCASSLLGQETQYFGPGTRLLVL.

The chain has TRBV18 and TRBJ2-5, with 7 bases fitting TRBD1. The CDR3 covers 15 residues. CDR1 and CDR2 (germline): KGHSH, LQKENI. With V trimmed by 2 bases and J by 1 base, 4 bases remained unmatched. The DNA for the CDR3 is TGTGCCAGCTCACCATTTGGGACAGCCCAAGAGACCCAGTACTTC. Amino acid sequence: CASSPFGTAQETQYF.

This clonotype was picked up many times. The rearrangement uses TRBV11-2 and TRBJ2-3; 8 bases map to TRBD1. CDR1 SGHAT and CDR2 FQNNGV come from the germline V gene. This CDR3 is 15 amino acids long. Trimming removed 5 bases from V and 3 bases from J; junction bases left unmatched: 7. CDR3 sequence reads: CASSAGTGLTDTQYF. CDR3 sequence (DNA): TGTGCCAGCAGCGCCGGGACAGGTCTTACAGATACGCAGTATTTT.

This clonotype was detected a few times. The chain has TRBV30 and TRBJ2-6; possible D gene TRBD2, 6 bases. V lost 2 bases to trimming and J lost 1 base, with 12 bases between them. Germline V gene data show CDR1 as GTSNPN and CDR2 as SVGIG (reference sequence). This CDR3 has 16 residues. The CDR3 loop is CAWSSEEGSGANVLTF. DNA of the CDR3: TGTGCCTGGAGTTCCGAGGAGGGGTCTGGGGCCAACGTCCTGACTTTC.

The chain carries TRBV29-1 and TRBJ2-2; D unresolved. V lost 5 bases, J lost 1 base, and 8 bases lay in between. Germline V gives CDR1 SQVTM, CDR2 ANQGSEA. The CDR3 loop spans 13 amino acids. CDR3 DNA: TGCAGCGTTATTACCGGGAACACCGGGGAGCTGTTTTTT. Translation gives CSVITGNTGELFF.

CDR3 coding DNA: TGTGCCAGCTCCCCCCGCCTTACACGCAACACTGAAGCTTTCTTT. Its translation is CASSPRLTRNTEAFF. The V call is TRBV7-2, the J call TRBJ1-1; D unresolved. Germline-derived CDR1 and CDR2 are SGHTA and FQGNSA. V was cut by 8 bases and J by 2 bases, with 18 bases left in between. The CDR3 runs 15 residues.